This section outlines one T cell receptor beta chain sequence together with its context. Its antigen is undetermined. One end of the junction fails to match germline, which may point to a read error. The CDR3 is 11 amino acids. Germline V CDR1 and CDR2: SNHLY, FYNNEI. PCR employed 60 Vbeta and 13 Jbeta primers. The assay was immunoSEQ multiplex PCR, and TCRdb's table has in-frame clones only and misses some. The data show 200,000 or so clones, with about 81% seen just once and around 2% held by the top ten. These data come from a study of cytomegalovirus exposure and HLA in healthy donors. Study-level background: In an early release, HLA-typed donors contributed 80 million to 95 million unique TCR sequences.

General study points: Later on, a genetic analysis was performed. It linked a missense variant in DCLRE1C with V- and J-gene trimming of TCR beta. The study listed around 150 cytomegalovirus-associated TCR beta chains.

The sequence came from a woman in her late teens or twenties in good health and CMV-seropositive. V and J are TRBV2 and TRBJ1-6; 7 bases line up with TRBD1. The source material was PBMCs. The chain's CDR3 is CASSLDRVANF. CDR3 coding DNA: TGTGCCAGCAGCCTCGACAGGGTGGCGAACTTT. Full variable domain (outside the CDR3, taken from reference TRBV2 and TRBJ1-6): EPEVTQTPSHQVTQMGQEVILRCVPISNHLYFYWYRQILGQKVEFLVSFYNNEISEKSEIFDDQFSVERPDGSNFTLKIRSTKLEDSAMYFCASSLDRVANFGNGTRLTVT.